What follows are 3 T cell receptor beta chains derived from one specimen sequenced in a study of post-analysis software for immune sequencing data. For these receptors, no antigen is known. Sequencing libraries made from TCR beta cDNA carried unique molecular identifiers. TCRdb independently ran MiXCR on the PCR reads; one entry per CDR3 protein. Seen here are some 800,000 distinct CDR3 sequences, just over 45% observed once, and the top ten hold roughly 4.9%. Findings and caveats of the study: TRBV5-6, TRBV5-1 and TRBV20-1 were among four or five TRBV segments more frequent in patients than controls.

Sequenced input: blood. These receptors all come from a girl between 5 and 17 years old with multiple sclerosis.

The rearrangement links TRBV4-3 to TRBJ2-7; D is perhaps TRBD1 (5 bases). Germline CDR1 is LGHNA and CDR2 is YSLEER. There are 14 residues in the CDR3. With 1 base removed from V and 3 bases from J, the gap between germline ends came to 10 bases. Written as DNA, the CDR3 is TGCGCCAGCAGCCAAGGACAGTCTGGCTACGAGCAGTACTTC. Translating it yields CASSQGQSGYEQYF.

This chain uses TRBV7-9 with TRBJ2-1, with 8 bases matching TRBD2. The CDR3 totals 15 residues. Trimming cost V 2 bases and J 5 bases; bases outside gene matches: 5. Germline V gives CDR1 SEHNR, CDR2 FQNEAQ (reference sequence). The CDR3 reads CASSLSGSLNNEQFF. The CDR3 DNA follows: TGTGCCAGCAGCTTAAGCGGGAGTTTAAACAATGAGCAGTTCTTC.

Comment on this clonotype: The junction and the germline gene differ at one end; a read error may be behind it. The V gene is TRBV6-2 or TRBV6-3, the J gene TRBJ2-7, with TRBD2 as a possible D gene (6 bases). Germline CDR1 MNHEY, CDR2 SVGEGT. CDR3 length equals 14 residues. CDR3 sequence reads: CASRYSGLHNEQYF. For the CDR3, the DNA is TGTGCCAGCAGGTACTCCGGACTACACAACGAGCAGTACTTC.